A selection of T cell receptor beta chains follows, all from one sample in a study of cytomegalovirus exposure and HLA in healthy donors. Clones were read by immunoSEQ multiplex PCR, and TCRdb kept only the in-frame ones, dropping some. The sample lists roughly 120,000 clones; roughly 82% were seen once. The sequenced material came from PBMCs. These receptors all come from a woman aged 60 to 75 in good health and CMV-seropositive. CDR3s leave out the opening cysteine and the closing phenylalanine or tryptophan. D genes are given only for firm matches.

v_gene: TRBV6-6; len: 10; d_gene: TRBD1; j_gene: TRBJ2-5; CDR3aa: AGQGAGETQY
v_gene: TRBV30; len: 21; d_gene: NA; j_gene: TRBJ1-6; CDR3aa: AWSVGTQVLFTPSGSYNSPLH
v_gene: TRBV4-3; len: 12; d_gene: NA; j_gene: TRBJ2-1; CDR3aa: ASSPGVNRHEQF
v_gene: TRBV30; len: 11; d_gene: NA; j_gene: TRBJ1-2; CDR3aa: AWSVERGRGYT
v_gene: TRBV4-3; len: 13; d_gene: TRBD2; j_gene: TRBJ2-7; CDR3aa: ASSPVAGLPYEQY
v_gene: TRBV4-2; len: 12; d_gene: NA; j_gene: TRBJ2-7; CDR3aa: ASSQEFTGYEQY
v_gene: TRBV30; len: 13; d_gene: NA; j_gene: TRBJ2-3; CDR3aa: AWSVTELSLDTQY
v_gene: TRBV6-5; len: 13; d_gene: TRBD1; j_gene: TRBJ1-1; CDR3aa: ASSYPGTGVTEAF
v_gene: TRBV18; len: 12; d_gene: NA; j_gene: TRBJ2-5; CDR3aa: ASSPTRGKETQY
v_gene: TRBV5-1; len: 14; d_gene: TRBD2; j_gene: TRBJ2-7; CDR3aa: ASSPGLAGGAHEQY
v_gene: TRBV7-2; len: 14; d_gene: NA; j_gene: TRBJ1-6; CDR3aa: ASSLVWEFGNSPLH